The 15 T cell receptor beta chains below all came from one sample that was sequenced in a study of vaccination and CD4 T cells after COVID-19. The Oncomine TCR Beta short-read assay generated sequence data from the DNA of cultured CD4+ T cells. TCRdb re-called the PCR reads through MiXCR, storing one row per CDR3 protein. The sample has about 25,000 distinct CDR3 sequences; around 45% are singletons. These TCRs are of unknown antigen specificity. Treatment denoted: approximately 10-day PBMC culture with coronavirus spike peptide pools or control peptides (ViraFEST assay). Source material: CD4+ T cells from blood, cultured in vitro. These receptor sequences come from a human donor who had recovered from COVID-19.

This clonotype was seen a few times. The chain is built from TRBV7-2 and TRBJ2-5; no reliable D call. The V gene's germline CDR1 is SGHTA and CDR2 FQGNSA. Trimming removed 1 base at V and 5 bases at J, with 11 bases between. The CDR3 totals 14 residues. Here the CDR3 DNA reads TGTGCCAGCAGCTTAGGCCGGAGCGCGGAGACCCAGTACTTC. Its translation: CASSLGRSAETQYF.

This clonotype was seen a few times. The V call is TRBV27, the J call TRBJ1-5; 8 bases map to TRBD1. Losses at the gene ends were 5 bases for V and 15 bases for J; bases not matched to a gene: 15. CDR3 size: 14 residues. CDR1 MNHEY and CDR2 SMNVEV come from the germline V gene (reference sequence). For the CDR3, the DNA is TGTGCCAGCAGTATCTCCCACCGGGACAGGTTAAGGCATTTT. The encoded protein is CASSISHRDRLRHF.

The chain recombines TRBV27 with TRBJ1-5, with 10 positions matching TRBD1. Germline V gene sequence: CDR1 MNHEY, CDR2 SMNVEV (reference sequence). J was trimmed by 1 base and V by 0 bases; bases with no gene match: 9. The CDR3 is 19 amino acids. CDR3 sequence reads: CASSLSGTGALGSNQPQHF. CDR3 DNA: TGTGCCAGCAGTTTATCCGGGACAGGGGCCCTGGGGAGCAATCAGCCCCAGCATTTT.

The CDR3: CAISESIGAFF. The CDR3 bases are TGTGCCATCAGTGAGTCGATAGGAGCTTTCTTT. This chain links TRBV10-3 with TRBJ1-1; no clear D gene. Per germline, CDR1 ENHRY and CDR2 SYGVKD. The CDR3 is 11 residues long. Trimming pared 0 bases from V and 10 bases from J, leaving 6 bases between.

In this sample, this clonotype turned up a few times. The chain combines TRBV20-1 with TRBJ1-5; D might be TRBD1 (5 bases). Looked up from germline, CDR1 is DFQATT and CDR2 is SNEGSKA (reference sequence). V lost 6 bases and J lost 2, with 17 bases in between. The CDR3 is made up of 15 amino acids. The CDR3 sequence is CSARQGPGGNQPQHF. The CDR3 bases are TGCAGTGCCCGGCAGGGACCAGGCGGCAATCAGCCCCAGCATTTT.

The chain links TRBV11-3 to TRBJ2-2; D may be TRBD1 (5 bases). The V end lost 6 bases, the J end lost 6 bases, and 17 bases lay between the germline ends. The CDR3 totals 15 residues. Germline CDR1 SGHNT, CDR2 YENEEA. The CDR3 DNA follows: TGTGCCAGCAGAGGGGTGTCTGGGTCGGCCGGGGAGCTGTTTTTT. Translation: CASRGVSGSAGELFF.

CDR3 nucleotide sequence: TGTGCCAGTAGTATTGGACAGGGGAGCACAGATACGCAGTATTTT. This sequence encodes CASSIGQGSTDTQYF. V is TRBV19 and J is TRBJ2-3; 9 nucleotides match TRBD1. The CDR3 extends over 15 amino acids. Germline CDR1 reads LNHDA; CDR2 reads SQIVND (reference sequence). Trimming at V came to 3 bases and at J to 0 bases, leaving 1 base not matched to a gene.

The V call is TRBV7-8, the J call TRBJ1-4; D call uncertain. Germline V gene data show CDR1 as SGHVS and CDR2 as FQNEAQ. This CDR3 has 18 amino acids. Trimming took 5 bases from V and 8 from J, leaving 27 bases between them. The CDR3 coding sequence is TGTGCCAGCAGCCCTTCTTACGGGGTGGTCTCCGACTTGGAAAAACTGTTTTTT. The encoded protein is CASSPSYGVVSDLEKLFF. The full variable domain, its missing parts supplied by reference TRBV7-8 and TRBJ1-4, is GAGVSQSPRYKVAKRGQDVALRCDPISGHVSLFWYQQALGQGPEFLTYFQNEAQLDKSGLPSDRFFAERPEGSVSTLKIQRTQQEDSAVYLCASSPSYGVVSDLEKLFFGSGTQLSVL.

The rearrangement links TRBV6-1 to TRBJ2-7; TRBD1 agrees at 7 bases. Germline CDR1 MNHNS, CDR2 SASEGT. V lost 8 bases, J lost 2 bases, and 9 bases stayed unmatched. CDR3 size: 14 residues. The DNA for the CDR3 is TGTGCCAGCGCTTTCCGAACAGGGGCCTACGAGCAGTACTTC. This codes for CASAFRTGAYEQYF.

The J gene is TRBJ2-7, the V gene TRBV7-9; unclear D gene. V was pared by 4 bases and J by 0 bases, with 13 bases between. Germline CDR1 reads SEHNR; CDR2 reads FQNEAQ (reference sequence). This CDR3 region has 15 residues. CDR3 residues: CASSSTGRFSYEQYF. CDR3 DNA: TGTGCCAGCAGCTCAACCGGACGTTTCTCCTACGAGCAGTACTTC.

As DNA, the CDR3 is TGTGCCAGCAGTTTTGGGACAGGGGTTGAGACCCAGTACTTC. As protein: CASSFGTGVETQYF. The chain recombines TRBV12-3 or TRBV12-4 with TRBJ2-5, with 10 bases that match TRBD1. Trimming cost V 3 bases and J 5 bases; bases outside gene matches: 3. This CDR3 spans 14 amino acids.

This clonotype has a handful of counts. The chain carries TRBV20-1 and TRBJ1-1; no reliable D call. The CDR3 contains 12 residues. The V gene lost 2 bases and the J gene lost 1 base, with 5 bases spanning the gap. Germline values: CDR1 DFQATT, CDR2 SNEGSKA (reference sequence). The CDR3 DNA follows: TGCAGTGCTAGACCCCCGAACACTGAAGCTTTCTTT. As protein: CSARPPNTEAFF.

The rearrangement uses TRBV11-2 and TRBJ2-7; D is possibly TRBD2 (5 bases). The CDR3 covers 14 residues. The V gene lost 5 bases and the J gene lost 13 bases, with 24 bases spanning the gap. Germline CDR1 reads SGHAT; CDR2 reads FQNNGV. As DNA, the CDR3 is TGTGCCAGCAGCCCCCGACCGCCTGCGACTAAGGATTACTTC. Translating gives CASSPRPPATKDYF.

CDR3 DNA: TGTGCCAGCAGTTATCTCGGGGGCCTGAACACTGAAGCTTTCTTT. Its translation: CASSYLGGLNTEAFF. The chain couples TRBV6-5 to TRBJ1-1; a weak D match, TRBD1 (6 bases). CDR1 MNHEY and CDR2 SVGAGI come from the germline V gene. The ends were cut back, 3 bases at V and 0 bases at J, with 11 bases in the middle. The length of the CDR3 is 15 residues.

The rearrangement links TRBV7-9 to TRBJ1-5; perhaps TRBD1 as D (5 bases). The CDR3 covers 12 residues. Germline V gene lookup returns CDR1 SEHNR and CDR2 FQNEAQ (reference sequence). Trimming removed 6 bases at V and 4 bases at J, with 7 bases between. The CDR3 DNA reads TGTGCCAGCAGTTCAGGGAATCAGCCCCAGCATTTT. Residues: CASSSGNQPQHF.